Listed below are T cell receptor beta chains from one sample, sequenced in a study of neoadjuvant nivolumab and ipilimumab in lung cancer. The assay was immunoSEQ multiplex PCR, and TCRdb's table has in-frame clones only and misses some. Among about 38,000 clones listed, roughly nine tenths were seen once. The sequences come from peripheral blood, collected before neoadjuvant nivolumab, alone or with ipilimumab. Receptors originate from an adult with non-small cell lung cancer. CDR3s include the opening cysteine and the closing phenylalanine or tryptophan. D genes are given only for firm matches. Part of the rows lack a size; the others show once, few, many or a class for expanded clones.

clone size	J gene	D gene	V gene	CDR3 protein	CDR3 DNA
NA	TRBJ2-2	TRBD2	TRBV5-1	CASSPGLAGLTGELFF	TGCGCCAGCAGCCCGGGACTAGCGGGCCTCACCGGGGAGCTGTTTTTT
NA	TRBJ2-7	TRBD2	TRBV27	CASSHISSGRAHEQYF	TGTGCCAGCAGTCATATCTCTAGCGGGAGGGCCCACGAGCAGTACTTC
NA	TRBJ2-2	TRBD1	TRBV30	CAWSAGGIAGELFF	TGTGCCTGGAGCGCAGGGGGAATCGCCGGGGAGCTGTTTTTT
NA	TRBJ2-2	NA	TRBV9	CASSGDPGLYTGELFF	TGTGCCAGCAGCGGGGACCCGGGACTTTACACCGGGGAGCTGTTTTTT
few	TRBJ1-1	NA	TRBV10-3	CAINQEINTEAFF	TGTGCCATCAATCAGGAAATCAACACTGAAGCTTTCTTT
NA	TRBJ2-7	TRBD2	TRBV10-3	CAAASGSVEQYF	TGTGCCGCGGCTAGCGGGAGTGTCGAGCAGTACTTC
NA	TRBJ2-3	TRBD2	TRBV7-9	CASSLSSGRAGTDTQYF	TGTGCCAGCAGCTTGTCTAGCGGGAGGGCCGGGACAGATACGCAGTATTTT
NA	TRBJ1-1	TRBD1	TRBV5-4	CASSLDTLDRGATEAFF	TGTGCCAGCAGCCTAGACACCTTGGACAGGGGTGCCACTGAAGCTTTCTTT
NA	TRBJ1-4	NA	TRBV5-1	CASSFSTNEKLFF	TGCGCCAGCAGCTTTTCAACTAATGAAAAACTGTTTTTT
NA	TRBJ2-7	NA	TRBV4-2	CASSQFGGNEQYF	TGTGCCAGCAGCCAATTTGGTGGGAACGAGCAGTACTTC
NA	TRBJ2-5	TRBD2	TRBV11-1	CASSLVAGGGGTQYF	TGTGCCAGCAGCTTAGTCGCGGGAGGTGGCGGGACCCAGTACTTC
NA	TRBJ2-7	TRBD1	TRBV30	CAWTRGPEDEQYF	TGTGCCTGGACAAGGGGGCCAGAGGACGAGCAGTACTTC
NA	TRBJ2-3	TRBD2	TRBV18	CASSPGAGGRRMAQYF	TGTGCCAGCTCACCGGGAGCGGGAGGACGACGTATGGCGCAGTATTTT
NA	TRBJ2-7	TRBD2	TRBV5-1	CASSPGLAGVSEQYF	TGCGCCAGCAGCCCGGGACTAGCGGGAGTTTCCGAGCAGTACTTC
NA	TRBJ2-1	TRBD2	TRBV11-3	CASSDTSGTSGRALYNEQFF	TGTGCCAGCAGCGATACCTCCGGGACTAGCGGGAGGGCCCTCTACAATGAGCAGTTCTTC
NA	TRBJ2-7	NA	TRBV27	CASSSSGQGGYEQYF	NA
NA	TRBJ2-3	NA	TRBV7-7	CASSLGLGNTDTQYF	TGTGCCAGCAGCTTAGGTCTCGGAAACACAGATACGCAGTATTTT
NA	TRBJ2-2	NA	TRBV6-5	CASSYARRTNTGELFF	TGTGCCAGCAGTTACGCCAGACGAACAAACACCGGGGAGCTGTTTTTT
once	TRBJ2-3	NA	TRBV5-1	CASSLGQSTDTQYF	TGCGCCAGCAGCTTGGGACAGAGCACAGATACGCAGTATTTT
NA	TRBJ2-7	NA	TRBV13	CASSLGVTYEQYF	TGTGCCAGCAGCTTAGGGGTGACCTACGAGCAGTACTTC
NA	TRBJ2-1	NA	TRBV5-1	CASSLRAFLETSQFF	TGCGCCAGCAGCTTGCGGGCCTTCCTTGAAACGTCCCAGTTCTTC
NA	TRBJ1-2	NA	TRBV4-2	CASSQDWGFEGYTF	TGTGCCAGCAGCCAAGATTGGGGGTTCGAGGGCTACACCTTC
NA	TRBJ2-5	TRBD1	TRBV18	CASSPFTGTEETQYF	TGTGCCAGCTCACCATTCACCGGGACAGAAGAGACCCAGTACTTC
NA	TRBJ1-2	TRBD1	TRBV14	CASSEGTAPSYGYTF	TGTGCCAGCAGCGAAGGGACAGCTCCTAGCTATGGCTACACCTTC
NA	TRBJ2-7	NA	TRBV29-1	CSVPGTENSYEQYF	TGCAGCGTCCCCGGGACGGAAAACTCCTACGAGCAGTACTTC
NA	TRBJ2-5	TRBD2	TRBV4-3	CASSQEPAGTSARGETQYF	TGCGCCAGCAGCCAAGAACCGGCGGGGACTAGCGCCCGCGGGGAGACCCAGTACTTC
NA	TRBJ2-5	NA	TRBV19	CASSVDSLRETQYF	TGTGCCAGTAGTGTCGACAGCCTAAGGGAGACCCAGTACTTC
NA	TRBJ2-2	NA	TRBV7-6	CASSSPLGELFF	TGTGCCAGCAGCTCACCCCTAGGGGAGCTGTTTTTT